The 21 T cell receptor beta chains reported below all come from one sample, sequenced in a study of T cell clonotyping in hematopoietic cell transplantation. The repertoire was sequenced with immunoSEQ multiplex PCR; TCRdb's copy has only in-frame clones and lacks some. Of several thousand clones in the sample, approximately 31% are singletons; the top ten hold about 17%. This specimen was peripheral blood mononuclear cells, taken 30 days after allogeneic stem cell transplant. The origin of the receptors is a female patient aged 50-59 years who had an allogeneic stem cell transplant from an unrelated donor, so the T cells may come from the graft donor. Some clones in this sample may be carry-over from other donors' samples.

The chain couples TRBV5-6 to TRBJ2-7, with TRBD2 identical over 7 bases. The length of the CDR3 is 13 residues. Germline CDR1 and CDR2: SGHDT and YYEEEE. V lost 6 bases, J lost 1 base, and 4 bases stayed unmatched. The CDR3, as DNA: TGTGCCAGCACTCCGGGGGGATCCTACGAGCAGTACTTC. Its translation is CASTPGGSYEQYF.

The chain joins TRBV10-1 to TRBJ2-7; tentatively, D is TRBD2 (5 bases). This CDR3 has 14 amino acids. Germline V gene data show CDR1 as WNHNN and CDR2 as SYGVQD (reference sequence). V was trimmed by 2 bases and J by 3 bases, leaving 11 bases between them. CDR3 residues: CASSEGPADYEQYF. In DNA form, the CDR3 reads TGCGCCAGCAGTGAGGGGCCAGCGGACTACGAGCAGTACTTC.

To note about this clone: The final CDR3 position lacks the conserved phenylalanine or tryptophan, pointing to a likely read error. CDR3 region: CAWSAGHLNTEAFS. For the CDR3, the DNA is TGTGCCTGGAGCGCGGGACATTTGAACACTGAAGCTTTCTCT. This sequence joins TRBV30 and TRBJ1-1; a possible D gene is TRBD1 (6 bases). Germline CDR1 GTSNPN, CDR2 SVGIG (reference sequence). The CDR3 loop spans 14 amino acids. Deletions cut 3 bases from V and 0 bases from J, with 11 bases between.

The chain joins TRBV6-6 to TRBJ2-4; possibly TRBD1 for D (5 bases). Germline CDR1 and CDR2: MNHNY and SVGAGI (reference sequence). The length of the CDR3 is 11 residues. Trimming cost V 0 bases and J 13 bases, with 7 bases left between them. The CDR3 loop reads CASSYSGPQYF. CDR3 sequence (DNA): TGTGCCAGCAGTTACTCGGGGCCACAGTACTTC.

V is TRBV5-6 and J is TRBJ2-7; 13 bases line up with TRBD2. Germline V gene lookup returns CDR1 SGHDT and CDR2 YYEEEE. V shed 3 bases and J 0 bases; nucleotides not matched to a gene: 3. The CDR3 loop spans 16 amino acids. CDR3 bases: TGTGCCAGCAGCTCCGGACTAGCGGGGGCCTCCTACGAGCAGTACTTC. Protein sequence: CASSSGLAGASYEQYF.

This chain joins TRBV6-5 and TRBJ2-2; D remains unclear. From germline, CDR1 is MNHEY and CDR2 SVGAGI. This CDR3 has 14 amino acids. With 1 base removed from V and 4 bases from J, the gap between germline ends came to 7 bases. Here the CDR3 DNA reads TGTGCCAGCAGTTACTATTACCTCACCGGGGAGCTGTTTTTT. Protein product: CASSYYYLTGELFF.

This CDR3 is CAWSRIPHEQYF. Here the CDR3 DNA reads TGTGCCTGGAGTCGGATCCCTCACGAGCAGTACTTC. The chain couples TRBV30 to TRBJ2-7; D gene ambiguous. This CDR3 has 12 amino acids. V lost 2 bases, J lost 5 bases, and 10 bases lay in between. Germline loops: CDR1 GTSNPN, CDR2 SVGIG (reference sequence).

Points on this clone: A junction boundary mismatches the germline segment, possibly from a read error. V is TRBV30 and J is TRBJ2-7; D is possibly TRBD1 or TRBD2 (5 bases each). CDR3 size: 12 residues. The germline CDR1 and CDR2 sequences are GTSNPN and SVGIG (reference sequence). The DNA for the CDR3 is TGTGCCTGGAGTCGGGGACCCTACGGGCAGTACTTC. Translation gives CAWSRGPYGQYF.

V usage is TRBV6-5 and J usage is TRBJ1-3; D ambiguous. Trimming removed 8 bases from V and 0 bases from J, with 8 bases in between. The CDR3 length is 13 residues. Germline-derived CDR1 and CDR2 are MNHEY and SVGAGI. DNA of the CDR3: TGTGCCAGCGGGTCGTTCTCTGGAAACACCATATATTTT. Its protein product is CASGSFSGNTIYF.

The genes are TRBV4-2 and TRBJ2-7; 7 nucleotides align to TRBD1. Trimming took 1 base from V and 0 from J; bases not matched to a gene: 3. Germline V gives CDR1 LGHNA, CDR2 YNFKEQ. This CDR3 comprises 15 residues. The CDR3 sequence is CASSQGGQTSYEQYF. CDR3 in DNA: TGTGCCAGCAGCCAAGGGGGACAGACCTCCTACGAGCAGTACTTC.

This clone was picked up a small number of times. The chain combines TRBV5-6 with TRBJ2-7; 7 bases fit TRBD2. The V segment lost 2 bases and the J segment 5 bases; nucleotides outside the gene matches: 4. CDR3 size: 13 residues. The germline V gene encodes CDR1 SGHDT and CDR2 YYEEEE. DNA for the CDR3: TGTGCCAGCAGCTTCCTCCGGGGGGACGAGCAGTACTTC. Its protein is CASSFLRGDEQYF.

This clone was observed a few times. The CDR3 DNA reads as TGTGCCAGCAGTCCCCCTGGGACAGGGGCCTATGGCTACACCTTC. The encoded protein is CASSPPGTGAYGYTF. The chain is built from TRBV6-5 and TRBJ1-2, with 10 bases fitting TRBD1. CDR3 size: 15 residues. Germline values: CDR1 MNHEY, CDR2 SVGAGI. The trim removed 5 bases at V and 4 bases at J, leaving 7 bases unmatched.

Relative to its sample, this clone is medium-sized. V is TRBV29-1 and J is TRBJ2-7; D possibly corresponds to TRBD2 (5 bases). The CDR3 contains 15 residues. V lost 7 bases and J 2 bases, leaving 21 bases between the germline ends. Germline V lookup: CDR1 SQVTM, CDR2 ANQGSEA. In DNA, the CDR3 is TGCAGCGCGGACTCCGGGGAGACGAACCCCTACGAGCAGTACTTC. Its translation: CSADSGETNPYEQYF.

This clone showed up just a few times. V gene TRBV6-5 combines with J gene TRBJ2-7, with no clear D. The CDR3 is 12 residues long. From germline, CDR1 is MNHEY and CDR2 SVGAGI. V was trimmed by 2 bases and J by 6 bases, leaving 8 bases between them. CDR3: CASSYTGFEQYF. In DNA, the CDR3 is TGTGCCAGCAGTTACACCGGGTTCGAGCAGTACTTC.

The sample holds a few counts of this clone. This chain connects TRBV4-3 to TRBJ2-5; 10 bases line up with TRBD1. The J call may be incorrect, as the DNA end agrees better with TRBJ2-7. The CDR3 runs to 15 residues. Germline V CDR1 and CDR2: LGHNA, YSLEER. The CDR3 sequence: CASSQYGQGGYEQYF. In DNA form, the CDR3 reads TGCGCCAGCAGCCAATACGGACAGGGGGGGTACGAGCAGTACTTC.

In this sample, this clone turned up a few times. The gene calls are TRBV7-6 and TRBJ2-3, with 7 bases that match TRBD1. Germline V gene lookup returns CDR1 SGHVS and CDR2 FNYEAQ. Trimming cost V 5 bases and J 1 base; bases outside gene matches: 6. The CDR3 loop spans 15 amino acids. The CDR3 protein is CASSPLGTGTDTQYF. CDR3 nucleotide sequence: TGTGCCAGCAGCCCCTTGGGGACAGGCACAGATACGCAGTATTTT. The whole variable domain, filled in from reference TRBV7-6 and TRBJ2-3, reads GAGVSQSPRYKVTKRGQDVALRCDPISGHVSLYWYRQALGQGPEFLTYFNYEAQQDKSGLPNDRFSAERPEGSISTLTIQRTEQRDSAMYRCASSPLGTGTDTQYFGPGTRLTVL.

The V and J genes are TRBV11-1 and TRBJ1-6; D not resolved. Between the trimmed V and J ends, which lost 4 bases and 0 bases, there was a span of 10 bases. Germline V gene data show CDR1 as SGHAT and CDR2 as FQDESV (reference sequence). The CDR3 totals 16 residues. The CDR3 DNA reads as TGTGCCAGCAGCTCCCTCCAGAGCTCCTATAATTCACCCCTCCACTTT. Translating gives CASSSLQSSYNSPLHF.

For the CDR3, the DNA is TGCACCAGCAGTTTCACTCTTGTGCGAAAGACCTATGGCTACACCTTC. Translating gives CTSSFTLVRKTYGYTF. The chain employs TRBV1 and TRBJ1-2. TRBV1 is given as a pseudogene. The CDR3 has 16 amino acids.

The CDR3 is CASSPDSYEQYF. DNA for the CDR3: TGCGCCAGCAGCCCAGACAGTTACGAGCAGTACTTC. V gene TRBV5-1 combines with J gene TRBJ2-7, with a tentative D call TRBD1 (5 bases). Germline CDR1 reads SGHRS; CDR2 reads YFSETQ. V was clipped by 4 bases and J by 4 bases, with 9 bases between them. This CDR3 comprises 12 residues.

The chain joins TRBV30 to TRBJ2-7; the D is unclear. V was cut by 1 base and J by 3 bases, with 7 bases left in between. This CDR3 has 12 amino acids. Germline V gene sequence: CDR1 GTSNPN, CDR2 SVGIG (reference sequence). In nucleotides, the CDR3 is TGTGCCTGGAGTGGAGAGAACTACGAGCAGTACTTC. Its protein product is CAWSGENYEQYF.

V usage is TRBV30 and J usage is TRBJ2-5; 8 nucleotides align to TRBD1. Looked up from germline, CDR1 is GTSNPN and CDR2 is SVGIG (reference sequence). J gave up 5 bases and V 2 bases, and 4 bases lay outside the gene matches. The CDR3 is made up of 13 amino acids. For the CDR3, the DNA is TGTGCCTGGAGTAGACAGGGGTTGGAGACCCAGTACTTC. It codes for CAWSRQGLETQYF.